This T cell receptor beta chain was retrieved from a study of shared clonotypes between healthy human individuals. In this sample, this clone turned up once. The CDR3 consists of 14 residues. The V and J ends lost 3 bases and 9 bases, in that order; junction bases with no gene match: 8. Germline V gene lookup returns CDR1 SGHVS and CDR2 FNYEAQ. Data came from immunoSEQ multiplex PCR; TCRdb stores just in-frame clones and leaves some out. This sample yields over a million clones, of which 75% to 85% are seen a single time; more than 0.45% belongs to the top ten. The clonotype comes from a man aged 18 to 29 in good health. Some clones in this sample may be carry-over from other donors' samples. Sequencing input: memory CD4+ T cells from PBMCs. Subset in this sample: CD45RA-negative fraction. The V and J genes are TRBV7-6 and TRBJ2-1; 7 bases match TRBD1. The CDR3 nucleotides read TGTGCCAGCAGCTTCCGAGTCGAGGGGGCTGAGCAGTTCTTC. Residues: CASSFRVEGAEQFF.